These 20 T cell receptor beta chains were all obtained from the same sample, sequenced in a study of blood T cell repertoires in COVID-19. Measured with immunoSEQ multiplex PCR; TCRdb has only the in-frame clones, and not every one. In the table there are tens of thousands of clones, around 88% of which are singletons. Sequencing was carried out using peripheral blood. These receptors were taken from a woman of 80 years or more with acute or convalescent COVID-19.

The rearrangement joins TRBV5-1 to TRBJ2-7; 9 bases are a match to TRBD1. CDR1 SGHRS and CDR2 YFSETQ come from the germline V gene. With V trimmed by 3 bases and J by 7 bases, 8 bases remained unmatched. The CDR3 is 14 amino acids. The DNA of the CDR3 is TGCGCCAGCAGCTGGGAACAGGGGGCTCGGGAGCAGTACTTC. Residues: CASSWEQGAREQYF.

A remark on this clone: Distinct nucleotide sequences in the sample also encode this CDR3. The genes are TRBV7-2 and TRBJ1-2; unclear D gene. Trimming shortened V by 0 bases and J by 7 bases, and 6 bases separated the two germline ends. The CDR3 is 12 residues long. Germline-derived CDR1 and CDR2 are SGHTA and FQGNSA. CDR3 amino acids: CASSLATSGYTF. As DNA, the CDR3 is TGTGCCAGCAGCTTAGCAACGAGTGGCTACACCTTC.

This rearrangement joins TRBV15 to TRBJ1-5; 8 nucleotides match TRBD1. CDR3 length: 16 residues. The V and J ends lost 9 bases and 0 bases, in that order; junction bases with no gene match: 10. CDR1 and CDR2 (germline): LNHNV, YYDKDF (reference sequence). Written as DNA, the CDR3 is TGTGCCACGTCCCGGGACAGGTCTTATAGCAATCAGCCCCAGCATTTT. Amino acids: CATSRDRSYSNQPQHF.

In DNA form, the CDR3 reads TGCGCCAGCAGCTTGGCCGGCGGGAGCCACTACGAGCAGTACTTC. Protein sequence: CASSLAGGSHYEQYF. The chain carries TRBV5-1 and TRBJ2-7, with TRBD2 matching over 7 bases. The ends lost 0 bases at V and 3 bases at J; junction bases unmatched: 6. Germline-derived CDR1 and CDR2 are SGHRS and YFSETQ. This CDR3 has 15 amino acids.

The chain uses TRBV29-1 and TRBJ1-2; tentatively, D is TRBD1 (5 bases). V gave up 6 bases and J gave up 2 bases, with 13 bases separating them. Germline V gene data show CDR1 as SQVTM and CDR2 as ANQGSEA. The CDR3 extends over 13 amino acids. CDR3 loop: CSVRQGLNYGYTF. The DNA of the CDR3 is TGCAGCGTCAGGCAGGGACTGAACTATGGCTACACCTTC. Variable domain in full (rest from reference TRBV29-1 and TRBJ1-2): SAVISQKPSRDICQRGTSLTIQCQVDSQVTMMFWYRQQPGQSLTLIATANQGSEATYESGFVIDKFPISRPNLTFSTLTVSNMSPEDSSIYLCSVRQGLNYGYTFGSGTRLTVV.

The chain carries TRBV5-8 and TRBJ2-5; the D gene is possibly TRBD2 (7 bases). The CDR3 runs 14 residues. Germline V gene lookup returns CDR1 SGHTS and CDR2 YDEGEE. Trimming removed 1 base at V and 6 bases at J, with 13 bases between. The CDR3 DNA follows: TGTGCCAGCAGCTTGCCGGGGGGCCGGAAGACCCAGTACTTC. Residues: CASSLPGGRKTQYF.

The V call is TRBV5-1, the J call TRBJ2-6, with D perhaps matching TRBD2 (7 bases). CDR3 size: 19 residues. The V end was cut by 0 bases, the J end by 2 bases, with 18 bases between. The germline gives CDR1 SGHRS, CDR2 YFSETQ. As DNA, the CDR3 is TGCGCCAGCAGCTTGGCCAAGGAGGGGGGGAACCCTGGGGCCAACGTCCTGACTTTC. Its translation is CASSLAKEGGNPGANVLTF.

The CDR3 loop reads CASSEKGARTEAFF. The CDR3 bases are TGTGCCAGCAGTGAAAAGGGGGCGAGGACTGAAGCTTTCTTT. This chain joins TRBV2 and TRBJ1-1, with 7 positions matching TRBD1. Germline assignment: CDR1 SNHLY and CDR2 FYNNEI. The V and J ends lost 2 bases and 5 bases, in that order; junction bases with no gene match: 5. The CDR3 covers 14 residues.

This sequence joins TRBV7-3 and TRBJ1-2; 7 bases are shared with TRBD1. With V trimmed by 7 bases and J by 6 bases, 11 bases remained unmatched. The germline V gene encodes CDR1 SGHTA and CDR2 FQGTGA. This CDR3 has 14 residues. In DNA form, the CDR3 reads TGTGCCAGCAAAGACCCGGGACAGAAGGATGGCTACACCTTC. It specifies CASKDPGQKDGYTF.

The CDR3 region has the DNA TGTGCCAGTAGGCCGGGACAGGGGAGAAACACCATATATTTT. Encoded protein: CASRPGQGRNTIYF. The chain carries TRBV19 and TRBJ1-3, with 10 bases matching TRBD1. There are 14 residues in the CDR3. V lost 6 bases, J lost 5 bases, and 4 bases stayed unmatched. Germline loops: CDR1 LNHDA, CDR2 SQIVND (reference sequence).

The V gene is TRBV9, the J gene TRBJ1-6, with D unclear. The V end lost 0 bases, the J end lost 8 bases, and 18 bases lay between the germline ends. The CDR3 runs to 17 residues. CDR1 and CDR2 from the germline V gene are SGDLS and YYNGEE. The CDR3 nucleotides read TGTGCCAGCAGCGTAGCTGAGGGTAGTATTGGAGATTCACCCCTCCACTTT. Translating it yields CASSVAEGSIGDSPLHF.

This sequence joins TRBV7-3 and TRBJ2-7; D unclear. The length of the CDR3 is 17 residues. CDR1 is SGHTA, CDR2 FQGTGA, per germline. V gave up 1 base and J gave up 0 bases, with 16 bases separating them. The CDR3 nucleotides read TGTGCCAGCAGCTTAAATCCCCCGGGTTCACCCTCCTACGAGCAGTACTTC. Protein: CASSLNPPGSPSYEQYF.

This clone was seen more than once but under ten times. This chain connects TRBV5-1 to TRBJ1-2; TRBD1 might be the D (6 bases). This CDR3 is 13 amino acids long. Trimming shortened V by 2 bases and J by 5 bases, and 10 bases separated the two germline ends. CDR1 is SGHRS and CDR2 is YFSETQ in the germline V gene. CDR3 nucleotides: TGCGCCAGCAGCTTACGGACAGATTATGGCTACACCTTC. Translation: CASSLRTDYGYTF. Full variable domain (remainder filled in from reference TRBV5-1 and TRBJ1-2): KAGVTQTPRYLIKTRGQQVTLSCSPISGHRSVSWYQQTPGQGLQFLFEYFSETQRNKGNFPGRFSGRQFSNSRSEMNVSTLELGDSALYLCASSLRTDYGYTFGSGTRLTVV.

For the CDR3, the DNA is TGTGCCAGCAGTGCGCGGCATGAGCAGTTCTTC. It encodes CASSARHEQFF. This chain connects TRBV2 to TRBJ2-1, with no clear D. The CDR3 runs to 11 residues. Germline values: CDR1 SNHLY, CDR2 FYNNEI. Trimming cost V 4 bases and J 8 bases, with 6 bases left between them.

This clone was picked up a small number of times. The genes are TRBV5-1 and TRBJ1-1; D perhaps matches TRBD1 (5 bases). Germline lookup yields CDR1 SGHRS and CDR2 YFSETQ. The CDR3 totals 14 residues. Trimming took off 4 bases at V and 3 bases at J, with 13 bases between the two ends. The CDR3 DNA is TGCGCCAGCAGCGTAATCGGGGGAGACACTGAAGCTTTCTTT. As protein: CASSVIGGDTEAFF.

The gene calls are TRBV5-1 and TRBJ2-7, with TRBD2 matching over 12 bases. The CDR3 length is 19 residues. Germline trimming cut 3 bases from V and 3 bases from J; bases unmatched to any gene: 16. Germline V gene sequence: CDR1 SGHRS, CDR2 YFSETQ. CDR3 region: CASSSPAHRTSGTNYEQYF. The DNA of the CDR3 is TGCGCCAGCAGCTCCCCGGCCCACCGGACTAGCGGGACGAACTACGAGCAGTACTTC.

J is TRBJ2-2 and V is TRBV18; D unclear. Trimming took off 4 bases at V and 0 bases at J, with 12 bases between the two ends. CDR1 is KGHSH, CDR2 LQKENI, per germline. The CDR3 length is 16 residues. CDR3 in DNA: TGTGCCAGCTCACTGACACCTAATTCGAACACCGGGGAGCTGTTTTTT. It encodes CASSLTPNSNTGELFF.

CDR3 nucleotide sequence: TGTGCCAGCACCAGACAGAACACCGGGGAGCTGTTTTTT. Translation: CASTRQNTGELFF. The rearrangement links TRBV12-3 or TRBV12-4 to TRBJ2-2; D remains unclear. V was clipped by 7 bases and J by 1 base, with 7 bases between them. The CDR3 extends over 13 amino acids.

The rearrangement links TRBV6-5 to TRBJ2-1; 9 bases fit TRBD1. J lost 8 bases, V lost 7 bases, and 6 bases had no gene match. CDR1 MNHEY and CDR2 SVGAGI come from the germline V gene. The CDR3 has 13 residues. CDR3 in amino acids: CASTTGGRYEQFF. For the CDR3, the DNA is TGTGCCAGCACTACAGGGGGCAGGTATGAGCAGTTCTTC.

The chain carries TRBV7-2 and TRBJ2-5; possible D gene TRBD2, 6 bases. The germline CDR1 and CDR2 sequences are SGHTA and FQGNSA. The V end was cut by 5 bases, the J end by 0 bases, with 10 bases between. The CDR3 consists of 14 residues. This CDR3 reads CASSQGLHQETQYF. For the CDR3, the DNA is TGTGCCAGCAGCCAGGGACTGCACCAAGAGACCCAGTACTTC.